This TCR beta chain comes out of a study of shared clonotypes between healthy human individuals. From germline, CDR1 is MNHEY and CDR2 SMNVEV (reference sequence). The CDR3 runs 14 residues. This clone appeared once. The assay was immunoSEQ multiplex PCR, and TCRdb's table has in-frame clones only and misses some. The sample includes 450,000 to 500,000 clones, around three quarters seen only once; the top ten take approximately 12%. The specimen sequenced was PBMCs. The chain is built from TRBV27 and TRBJ2-5, with D hard to call. The J call is doubtful: the DNA matches TRBJ2-7 better. The TCR sequence derives from a woman in her thirties or forties in good health. Some clones in this sample may be carry-over from other donors' samples. The CDR3 region is CASSFLGRASEQYF. CDR3 nucleotides: TGTGCCAGCAGTTTTTTAGGGCGAGCCTCCGAGCAGTACTTC.